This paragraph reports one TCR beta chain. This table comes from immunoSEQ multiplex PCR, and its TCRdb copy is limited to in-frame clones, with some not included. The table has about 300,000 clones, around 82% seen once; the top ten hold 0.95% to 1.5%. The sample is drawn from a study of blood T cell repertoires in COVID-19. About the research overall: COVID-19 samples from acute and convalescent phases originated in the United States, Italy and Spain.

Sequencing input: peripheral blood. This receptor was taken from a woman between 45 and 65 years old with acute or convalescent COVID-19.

The CDR3 DNA is TGTGCCAGCAGTCTGGGCAGGGGGTACGGAAACACCATATATTTT. Translation gives CASSLGRGYGNTIYF. This chain links TRBV13 with TRBJ1-3, with 7 bases lining up with TRBD1. Germline values: CDR1 PRHDT, CDR2 FYEKMQ (reference sequence). Germline trimming cut 6 bases from V and 4 bases from J; bases unmatched to any gene: 9. The CDR3 has 15 amino acids.